This is a list of T cell receptor beta chains from one sample in a study of identical twins. MiXCR was run by TCRdb on the 5' RACE reads, yielding one entry per CDR3 protein. The table records around 1.7 million distinct CDR3 sequences, less than 40% of them present only once. The sequencing sample was made of cord blood. The source is a newborn girl in good health. Each CDR3 is given with its conserved first and last residue. The D gene is left open where the match is weak. Clone size is stated in some rows and not others, as once, few, many or a class when expanded.

v_call	d_call	j_call	clone_size	cdr3_nt	cdr3_aa
TRBV30	-	TRBJ1-1	-	TGTGCCTGGAGTGTAGTTGGAGGGAACGCTGAAGCTTTCTTT	CAWSVVGGNAEAFF
TRBV5-1	-	TRBJ1-3	-	TGCGCCAGCAGCTTAAGCCCGGACAGAGACTCTGGAAACACCATATATTTT	CASSLSPDRDSGNTIYF
TRBV5-1	-	TRBJ2-1	few	TGCGCCAGCAGCTTGATTCCGGGACACTACAATGAGCAGTTCTTC	CASSLIPGHYNEQFF
TRBV5-1	-	TRBJ2-3	-	TGCGCCAGCAGCTTGTTGGGCGGGAGCAGGACAGGTACGCAGTATTTT	CASSLLGGSRTGTQYF
TRBV20-1	TRBD1	TRBJ1-5	once	TGCAGTCCACTACCACAGGGGAGCCATAGCAATCAGCCCCAGCATTTT	CSPLPQGSHSNQPQHF
TRBV3-1	-	TRBJ1-6	-	TGTGCCAGCAGCCAAACAGCCTATAATTCACCCCTCCACTTT	CASSQTAYNSPLHF
TRBV7-2	-	TRBJ1-2	-	TGTGCCAGCAGCTTAGCGGACGGCACTAACTATGGCTACACCTTC	CASSLADGTNYGYTF
TRBV20-1	TRBD2	TRBJ2-1	few	TGCAGTGCTAGAGATCCCGCGACTAGCGGGAGCGACAATGAGCAGTTCTTC	CSARDPATSGSDNEQFF
TRBV3-1	-	TRBJ2-1	few	TGTGCCAGCAGCCAAGTTCCCCAGAGTATATACAATGAGCAGTTCTTC	CASSQVPQSIYNEQFF
TRBV20-1	TRBD1	TRBJ2-1	-	TGCAGTGCTAGAAGGAGACAGGGGAATGAGCAGTTCTTC	CSARRRQGNEQFF
TRBV5-1	TRBD2	TRBJ2-3	-	TGCGCCAGCAGCCCTTTGACTAGCGGCCACACAGATACGCAGTATTTT	CASSPLTSGHTDTQYF
TRBV9	-	TRBJ2-3	-	TGTGCCAGCAGCGTAGTGTCGGGGGCCACAGATACGCAGTATTTT	CASSVVSGATDTQYF
TRBV28	-	TRBJ1-5	few	TGCGCCAGCAGCTTGGGGCAGGGTAGGGATCAGCCCCAGCATTTT	CASSLGQGRDQPQHF
TRBV6-6	TRBD2	TRBJ2-3	-	TGTGCCAGCAGTTACAGAATAGCGGGAGTACCAGATACGCAGTATTTT	CASSYRIAGVPDTQYF
TRBV2	-	TRBJ1-3	-	TGTGCCAGCAGTGAAGCCCAGGGAAACACCATATATTTT	CASSEAQGNTIYF
TRBV12-5	-	TRBJ2-5	few	TGTGCTAGTGGTTTGGGACGGTTAAAGTACTTC	CASGLGRLKYF
TRBV7-2	TRBD1	TRBJ1-2	few	TGTGCCAGCAGCACACGAAACAGGGGAGGCTATGGCTACACCTTC	CASSTRNRGGYGYTF
TRBV13	TRBD1	TRBJ2-7	many	TGTGCCAGCAGCTTAGAGGGACAGGGGTTCTACGAGCAGTACTTC	CASSLEGQGFYEQYF
TRBV2	-	TRBJ2-7	few	TGTGCCAGCAGTGAGGCCCTCTTTGGGGGGAGGACCTACGAGCAGTACTTC	CASSEALFGGRTYEQYF
TRBV7-6	-	TRBJ2-7	-	TGTGCCAGCAGCTCCGCGCCTCATCATTCCTACGAGCAGTACTTC	CASSSAPHHSYEQYF
TRBV20-1	-	TRBJ1-5	-	TGCAGTGCTAGAGAAAACAGGAGCAATCAGCCCCAGCATTTT	CSARENRSNQPQHF
TRBV2	TRBD2	TRBJ2-1	few	TGTGCCAGCGGGACTAGCATTGGGTTGGGTGAGCAGTTCTTC	CASGTSIGLGEQFF
TRBV6-6	-	TRBJ2-3	few	TGTGCCAGCAGTTACCTTGACCTCATTGGGGATACGCAGTATTTT	CASSYLDLIGDTQYF
TRBV7-9	TRBD1	TRBJ1-1	-	TGTGCCAGCAGCCTATTCAGGGGGGCTAACACTGAAGCTTTCTTT	CASSLFRGANTEAFF
TRBV27	-	TRBJ2-1	-	TGTGCCAGCAGTTCCCTACTATTAGAAGGGGCCAATGAGCAGTTCTTC	CASSSLLLEGANEQFF
TRBV6-1	-	TRBJ2-2	few	TGTGCCAGCAGTGAACCGGGACTTAACACCGGGGAGCTGTTTTTT	CASSEPGLNTGELFF
TRBV16	-	TRBJ2-1	-	TGTGCCAGCAGCCAATCCCAACAGAGCTCCTACAATGAGCAGTTCTTC	CASSQSQQSSYNEQFF
TRBV19	-	TRBJ2-7	-	TGTGCCAGTAGTATAGCGGGCGCTACCTACGAGCAGTACTTC	CASSIAGATYEQYF
TRBV20-1	TRBD1	TRBJ1-2	-	TGCAGTGCTAGAGATCCGAGGGGGCTGGAGTATGGCTACACCTTC	CSARDPRGLEYGYTF
TRBV5-1	-	TRBJ2-7	few	TGCGCCAGCAGCTTTTTACCAGGTAGCTCCTACGAGCAGTACTTC	CASSFLPGSSYEQYF
TRBV6-2/TRBV6-3	-	TRBJ2-7	-	TGTGCCAGCAGTTACGTAGGGCCCCACGAGCAGTACTTC	CASSYVGPHEQYF
TRBV6-2/TRBV6-3	TRBD2	TRBJ2-1	-	TGTGCCAGCGGGAAACTAGCGGGAAACTCCTACAATGAGCAGTATTTC	CASGKLAGNSYNEQYF
TRBV27	-	TRBJ1-2	-	TGTGCCAGCAGTTCGACCTCAGGGGTCTGGGGCTATGGCTACACCTTC	CASSSTSGVWGYGYTF
TRBV10-3	TRBD2	TRBJ2-7	many	TGTGCCATCAGGCCGGGACTAGCGGCCTACGAGCAGTACTTC	CAIRPGLAAYEQYF
TRBV18	TRBD2	TRBJ2-5	-	TGTGCCAGCTCACCACCTTCTAGCGGGAGGCCAGGGGAGCAGTACTTC	CASSPPSSGRPGEQYF
TRBV5-1	-	TRBJ2-1	many	TGCGCCAGCAGCTTGTTGACAGGCCCTCGGTACAATGAGCAGTTCTTC	CASSLLTGPRYNEQFF
TRBV6-5	TRBD2	TRBJ2-5	-	TGTGCCAGCAGTTACTCAGGGCTAGCGGGATTTTCGCGGTGGGAGACCCAGTACTTC	CASSYSGLAGFSRWETQYF
TRBV12-3/TRBV12-4	TRBD1	TRBJ1-2	few	TGTGCCAGCTCGACCGACAGGGGGAATGGCTACACCTTC	CASSTDRGNGYTF
TRBV4-1	-	TRBJ2-2	-	TGCGCCAGCCGGGACGCCTTAACCGGGGAGCTGTTTTTT	CASRDALTGELFF
TRBV11-2	TRBD2	TRBJ2-1	few	TGTGCCAGTAAGCTTAGGACGTACGGGGTGGCTAGCGGTTACAATGAGCAGTTCTTC	CASKLRTYGVASGYNEQFF
TRBV4-2	TRBD2	TRBJ2-3	few	TGTGCCAGCAGCCAACCGGGACTAGCCCCCACAGATACGCAGTATTTT	CASSQPGLAPTDTQYF
TRBV4-1	-	TRBJ1-1	-	TGCGCCAGCAGCCAAGATAGGTGGAGGGGAGGGAACACTGAAGCTTTCTTT	CASSQDRWRGGNTEAFF
TRBV4-1	-	TRBJ2-1	few	TGCGCCAGCAGCCCTCGACTAGTTCGGGACTACAATGAGCAGTTCTTC	CASSPRLVRDYNEQFF
TRBV5-1	TRBD2	TRBJ2-3	few	TGCGCCAGCAGACTACGGGGGGAGGTGACAGATACGCAGTATTTT	CASRLRGEVTDTQYF
TRBV25-1	-	TRBJ2-1	few	TGTGCCAGCAGTGAACGGAGAGGGGTCTCCTACAATGAGCAGTTCTTC	CASSERRGVSYNEQFF
TRBV12-5	-	TRBJ2-7	-	TGTGCTAGTGGTTTGGCCCGTGGCTATGAGCAGTACTTC	CASGLARGYEQYF
TRBV20-1	TRBD1	TRBJ1-1	-	TGCAGTGCTAGACGGGACAGCGGCGGGGCTTTCTTT	CSARRDSGGAFF
TRBV10-3	TRBD1	TRBJ1-1	-	TGTGCCATCAGTGAAGGGGGCAGGGGCGGATATCCTGAAGCTTTCTTT	CAISEGGRGGYPEAFF
TRBV6-2/TRBV6-3	-	TRBJ1-2	-	TGTGCCAGCAGTTCCCCAAACAGGGTTGGCTACACCTTC	CASSSPNRVGYTF
TRBV4-1	-	TRBJ2-7	-	TGCGCCAGCAGCCAACCAGCGGCCTCCTACGAGCAGTACTTC	CASSQPAASYEQYF
TRBV20-1	-	TRBJ2-4	-	TGCAGTGCTCCCCATGGGGGCAAAAACATTCAGTACTTC	CSAPHGGKNIQYF
TRBV7-2	TRBD2	TRBJ2-7	-	TGTGCCAGCAGCTTAGTAGCGGGGAGCTCCTACAATGAGCAGTACTTC	CASSLVAGSSYNEQYF
TRBV20-1	-	TRBJ2-7	few	TGCAGTGCCTTCTACGATACCAGCGGGCAGTACTTC	CSAFYDTSGQYF
TRBV28	-	TRBJ2-7	-	TGTGCCAGCAGTTTAGGAGAGCCCAATGAGCAGTACTTC	CASSLGEPNEQYF